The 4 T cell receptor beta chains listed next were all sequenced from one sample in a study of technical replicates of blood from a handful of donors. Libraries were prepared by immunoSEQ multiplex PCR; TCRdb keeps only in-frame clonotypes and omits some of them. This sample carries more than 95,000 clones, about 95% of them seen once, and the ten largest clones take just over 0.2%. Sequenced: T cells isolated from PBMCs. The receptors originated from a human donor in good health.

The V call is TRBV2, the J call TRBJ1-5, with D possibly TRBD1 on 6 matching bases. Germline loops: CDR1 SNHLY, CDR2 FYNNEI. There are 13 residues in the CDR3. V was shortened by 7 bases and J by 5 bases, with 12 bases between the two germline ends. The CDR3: CASNFEGDQPQHF. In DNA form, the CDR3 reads TGTGCCAGCAATTTCGAGGGGGATCAGCCCCAGCATTTT.

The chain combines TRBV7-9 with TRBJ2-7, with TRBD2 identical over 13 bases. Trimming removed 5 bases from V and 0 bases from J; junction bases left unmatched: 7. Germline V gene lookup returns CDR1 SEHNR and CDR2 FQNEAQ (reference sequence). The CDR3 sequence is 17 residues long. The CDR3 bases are TGTGCCAGCAGCCCGGGGACTAGCGGGATGAGCTCCTACGAGCAGTACTTC. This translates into CASSPGTSGMSSYEQYF. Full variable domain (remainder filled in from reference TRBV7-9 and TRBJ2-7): DTGVSQNPRHKITKRGQNVTFRCDPISEHNRLYWYRQTLGQGPEFLTYFQNEAQLEKSRLLSDRFSAERPKGSFSTLEIQRTEQGDSAMYLCASSPGTSGMSSYEQYFGPGTRLTVT.

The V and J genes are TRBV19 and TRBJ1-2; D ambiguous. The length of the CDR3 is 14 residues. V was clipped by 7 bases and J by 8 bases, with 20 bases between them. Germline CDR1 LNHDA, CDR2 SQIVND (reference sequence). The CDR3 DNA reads TGTGCCAGTATAGATCGTGGAGGGTCATGGGGCTACACCTTC. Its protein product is CASIDRGGSWGYTF.

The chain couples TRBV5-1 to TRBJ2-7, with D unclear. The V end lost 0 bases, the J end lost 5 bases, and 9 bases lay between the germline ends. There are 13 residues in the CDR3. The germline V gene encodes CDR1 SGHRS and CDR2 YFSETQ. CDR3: CASSLGHPDEQYF. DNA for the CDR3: TGCGCCAGCAGCTTGGGACATCCGGACGAGCAGTACTTC. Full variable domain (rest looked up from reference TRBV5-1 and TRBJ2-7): KAGVTQTPRYLIKTRGQQVTLSCSPISGHRSVSWYQQTPGQGLQFLFEYFSETQRNKGNFPGRFSGRQFSNSRSEMNVSTLELGDSALYLCASSLGHPDEQYFGPGTRLTVT.